One sample yielded the 3 T cell receptor beta chains listed below, sequenced in a study of blood T cells in healthy people across ages. A second PCR of about 7 to 11 cycles used a sample-barcoded 5' primer and a J-beta primer mix. TCRdb re-analysed the 5' RACE reads in MiXCR, keeping a single row per CDR3 protein. The table has hundreds of thousands of distinct CDR3 sequences, roughly 50% seen once; the top ten hold about two fifths. Sequenced sample: blood. These receptors were obtained from a man at least 80 years old in good health.

The chain recombines TRBV5-1 with TRBJ2-4; no definite D call. Trimming took 3 bases from V and 0 from J, leaving 7 bases between them. The germline CDR1 and CDR2 sequences are SGHRS and YFSETQ. CDR3 length: 14 amino acids. This chain's CDR3 is CASSSPEAKNIQYF. The CDR3 DNA is TGCGCCAGCAGCTCCCCGGAAGCCAAAAACATTCAGTACTTC.

This clonotype was found a few times. The J gene is TRBJ2-7, the V gene TRBV2; D perhaps matches TRBD2 (7 bases). Per germline, CDR1 SNHLY and CDR2 FYNNEI. The CDR3 sequence is 13 residues long. V was clipped by 8 bases and J by 3 bases, with 14 bases between them. The CDR3 coding sequence is TGTGCCAGCGTGGGGGCTAGCGGCTACGAGCAGTACTTC. Residues: CASVGASGYEQYF.

This clonotype was seen a few times. V usage is TRBV20-1 and J usage is TRBJ1-2; D is unclear. The CDR3 spans 13 residues. V was trimmed by 0 bases and J by 6 bases, leaving 11 bases between them. The V gene's germline CDR1 is DFQATT and CDR2 SNEGSKA (reference sequence). DNA of the CDR3: TGCAGTGCTAGAGATCAGCCGGGGAATGGCTACACCTTC. Its translation is CSARDQPGNGYTF.